This T cell receptor (beta chain) derives from a study of shared clonotypes between healthy human individuals. CDR3 length equals 16 residues. Trimming pared 0 bases from V and 4 bases from J, leaving 14 bases between. Germline lookup yields CDR1 MGHRA and CDR2 YSYEKL. Sequencing used immunoSEQ multiplex PCR; TCRdb keeps in-frame clones, though not all of them. Found here are approximately 2,000,000 clones, 93% of them singletons; the top ten hold 1.5% to 2%. Study findings and constraints: Among donors, sharing of clonotypes was expected to be affected by sequencing depth.

Worth noting for this clone: The antigen is undetermined.

CD8 cells classed as naive were CD45RO-negative and positively selected for CCR7, excluding terminally differentiated effector memory CD45RA+ cells. The chain has TRBV4-1 and TRBJ2-3; unclear D gene. The sample was naive CD8+ T cells from PBMCs. The receptor was isolated from a man younger than 35 in good health. Some clones in this sample may be carry-over from other donors' samples. In nucleotides, the CDR3 is TGCGCCAGCAGCCAAGAACGGCGACCTTCCCCAGATACGCAGTATTTT. This gives the protein CASSQERRPSPDTQYF.